The T cell receptor (beta chain) under discussion was sequenced for a study of CD8+CD57+ T cells in acquired aplastic anemia listed by TCRdb under 2018. Notes on the research overall: Extracted DNA from sorted CD4+ and CD8+ cells averaged around 3.3 ug, ranging from about 0.19 to 30 ug. CD8+CD57+ expansion was defined as frequency above the mean frequency observed in healthy subjects. Results the study describes overall, beyond this receptor: Roughly 30 CD8+ CDR3 sequences were shared between patients and controls but appeared highly expressed in patients and within their immunodominant clones. Patients and healthy controls showed no significant difference in CD8+ Simpson's diversity (P=0.060).

At the junction V is shortened by 7 bases and J by 9 bases; bases outside the gene matches: 10. From the germline V gene, CDR1 is SQVTM and CDR2 is ANQGSEA. Counted from cysteine to phenylalanine, this CDR3 has 13 amino acids. CDR3 DNA is the only sequence kept; it has 39 bases, read in frame from the first base. TCR beta VDJ combination and CDR3 sequence profiling used genomic DNA as the template. TCR repertoire sequencing was run on an Illumina HiSeq 2000. In the original analysis: TRBV/TRBJ rearrangement plots, CDR3 size and DJ length profiles, and Simpson's diversity index were used to evaluate the repertoires. The most abundant DNA sequence in the deep sequencing data was defined as the immunodominant clone. CDR3 amino acid sequences were checked for sharing between subjects and were compared against published repertoires and the VDJdb database. The public reads were quality trimmed at Q25 with fastp and then assembled into clones with MiXCR by TCRdb, keeping productive beta chains. One record per CDR3 amino acid sequence lists the most common genes and DNA. The V and J calls and clone size come from TCRdb's table, not from the authors' own analysis. This sample is represented by some 200,000 distinct CDR3 sequences; 65% of them were singletons. 58% of the sample is taken by the ten largest.

About this clonotype: It lacks a known antigen. Base qualities are not recorded, but no much larger clone differs from it by a single base.

Flow cytometry had shown CD8+CD57+ cell expansion in the patients selected for sequencing. Every patient had severe acquired aplastic anemia, diagnosed using the International Study of Aplastic Anemia and Agranulocytosis and Camitta criteria. At the time blood was sampled, none of the patients had received any therapy. In the study, sorted CD4+ and CD8+ blood T cells from patients with severe aplastic anemia and from healthy subjects underwent deep sequencing of TCR repertoires. Patients were enrolled under clinicaltrials.gov protocols 00001620, 01623167, 00001397, 00071045, 00081523 and 00961064 in the USA. Ficoll-Paque density gradient centrifugation was used to isolate peripheral blood mononuclear cells. CD4+ and CD8+ T cells were sorted by FACS or magnetic beads before DNA extraction.

The source of this sequence is a human donor with aplastic anemia. Sequenced material: sorted CD4+, CD8+, or CD8+CD57+ T cells (not recorded which) from PBMCs. The chain couples TRBV29-1 to TRBJ2-1, with 9 bases matching TRBD2. The DNA reads as follows: TGCAGCGCACCGCAGGTAGCGGGGGTTGAGCAGTTCTTC. Translated, it gives CSAPQVAGVEQFF.